This TCR beta chain was obtained from a study of cytomegalovirus exposure and HLA in healthy donors. Vbeta (60) and Jbeta (13) primers were used in the PCR. Assay used: immunoSEQ multiplex PCR; TCRdb lists only in-frame clones, some missing. The sample carries 150,000 or so clones, approximately 79% recorded once. The donors gave bone marrow, and they were healthy. The germline V gene encodes CDR1 LNHDA and CDR2 SQIVND (reference sequence). V was cut by 2 bases and J by 0 bases, with 12 bases left in between. The CDR3 runs 16 residues. Concerning this clone itself: The antigen remains unidentified.

General observations from the study: HLA restriction was apparent for most CMV-associated TCR beta chains in a later analysis. TCR beta chain V- and J-gene trimming was linked, in a later analysis, to a missense variant in DCLRE1C. Several of the most significant clusters appeared, in a later analysis, to be linked to common viral pathogens.

The receptor's source is a man aged 40-49 years in good health and CMV-seropositive. The rearrangement joins TRBV19 to TRBJ2-3; possibly TRBD1 for D (5 bases). Sequenced material: PBMCs. The CDR3: CASSISVTVSTDTQYF. CDR3 nucleotide sequence: TGTGCCAGTAGTATATCGGTGACAGTTAGCACAGATACGCAGTATTTT.